This TCR beta chain was profiled in a study of cytomegalovirus exposure and HLA in healthy donors. Broader study findings: An analysis done earlier found most TCR beta V segments productive about 87% or about 30% of the time. In all likelihood, a cluster of highly shared sequence variants was a sequencing artifact.

As for this clone: Its antigen is still unknown.

Use of 60 Vbeta and 13 Jbeta primers characterized the PCR. Measured with immunoSEQ multiplex PCR; TCRdb has only the in-frame clones, and not every one. This table has about 170,000 clones, approximately 78% appearing once. V shed 3 bases, J shed 5 bases, and the junction held 5 bases outside the gene matches. This CDR3 region has 16 residues. CDR1 is SGHDT and CDR2 is YYEEEE in the germline V gene. The sequenced material came from PBMCs. The V gene is TRBV5-6, the J gene TRBJ1-4; 12 bases match TRBD1. The clonotype was recovered from a male donor in good health and CMV-seronegative. The DNA of the CDR3 is TGTGCCAGCAGCTCCCGGGACAGGGGGCCGAATGAAAAACTGTTTTTT. Protein sequence: CASSSRDRGPNEKLFF.